The source of this T cell receptor (beta chain) is a study of blood T cell repertoires in COVID-19. The CDR3 length is 15 residues. CDR1 is SGHTA, CDR2 FQGNSA, per germline. Trimming cost V 0 bases and J 0 bases, with 8 bases left between them. Only in-frame clones appear in the TCRdb table, and some are missing; sequencing was by immunoSEQ multiplex PCR. The repertoire has approximately 240,000 clones, about 88% of them found once; the top ten carry roughly 2%. The chain joins TRBV7-2 to TRBJ1-2; the D is unclear. The sequence was collected from a woman in her 40s who had recovered from COVID-19. The source material was peripheral blood. CDR3 sequence (DNA): TGTGCCAGCAGCTTAGCCTCCTTAGCTAACTATGGCTACACCTTC. Translating gives CASSLASLANYGYTF.